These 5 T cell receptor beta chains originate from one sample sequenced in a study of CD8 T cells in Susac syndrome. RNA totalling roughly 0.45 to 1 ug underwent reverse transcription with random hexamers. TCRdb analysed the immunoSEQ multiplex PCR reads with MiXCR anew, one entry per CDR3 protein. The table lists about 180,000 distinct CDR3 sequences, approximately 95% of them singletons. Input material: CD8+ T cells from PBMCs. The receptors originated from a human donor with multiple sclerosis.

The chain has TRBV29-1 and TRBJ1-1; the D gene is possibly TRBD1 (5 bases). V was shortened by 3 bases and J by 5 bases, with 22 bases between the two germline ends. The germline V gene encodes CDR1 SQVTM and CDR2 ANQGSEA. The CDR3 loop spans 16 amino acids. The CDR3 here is CSVDSVGAPGGTEAFF. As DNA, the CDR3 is TGCAGCGTTGATAGCGTCGGGGCACCTGGGGGGACTGAAGCTTTCTTT.

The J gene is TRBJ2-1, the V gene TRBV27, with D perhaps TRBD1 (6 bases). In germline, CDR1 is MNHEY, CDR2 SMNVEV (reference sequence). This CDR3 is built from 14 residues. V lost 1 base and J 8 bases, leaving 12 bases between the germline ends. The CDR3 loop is CASSLWGRSDEQFF. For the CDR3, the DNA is TGTGCCAGCAGTTTATGGGGGCGCTCGGATGAGCAGTTCTTC.

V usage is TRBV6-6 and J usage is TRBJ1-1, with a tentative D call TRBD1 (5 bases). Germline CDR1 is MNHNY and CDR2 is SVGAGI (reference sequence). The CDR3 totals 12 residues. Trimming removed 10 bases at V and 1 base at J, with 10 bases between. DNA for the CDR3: TGTGCCACGGACACCGGGAACACTGAAGCTTTCTTT. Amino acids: CATDTGNTEAFF.

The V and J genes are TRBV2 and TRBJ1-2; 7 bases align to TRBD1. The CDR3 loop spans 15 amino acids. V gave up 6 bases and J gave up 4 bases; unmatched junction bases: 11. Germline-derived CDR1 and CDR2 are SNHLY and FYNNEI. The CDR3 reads CASSPTGSLIYGYTF. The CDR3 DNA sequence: TGTGCCAGCAGCCCGACAGGGTCCCTTATCTATGGCTACACCTTC.

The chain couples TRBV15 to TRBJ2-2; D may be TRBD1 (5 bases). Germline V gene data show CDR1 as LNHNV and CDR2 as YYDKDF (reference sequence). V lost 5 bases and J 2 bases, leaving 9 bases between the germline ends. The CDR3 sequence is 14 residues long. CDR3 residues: CATSYRINTGELFF. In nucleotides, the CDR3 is TGTGCCACCAGCTACAGGATTAACACCGGGGAGCTGTTTTTT.